The 30 T cell receptor beta chains in this list originate from one sample, sequenced in a study of tissue T cells after allogeneic stem cell transplantation. This table comes from immunoSEQ multiplex PCR, and its TCRdb copy is limited to in-frame clones, with some not included. The sample has tens of thousands of clones; 72% are singletons. What was sequenced was spleen. The receptors here all came from a female BALB/c mouse in good health. As its MHC haplotype, the strain has H2-d.

To note about this clone: Gene names and germline match the mouse. The sequenced fragment ends 1 residue before the CDR3 boundary, so the rest is inferred from the germline J gene. The chain employs TRBV29 and TRBJ2-1; 7 nucleotides line up with TRBD1. The CDR3 loop spans 15 amino acids. The germline V gene has CDR1 MSHET and CDR2 SYDVDS. V was clipped by 0 bases and J by 3 bases; unmatched bases: 2. The sequenced CDR3 bases are TGTGCTAGCAGTTTATCGGCAGGGGGCTATGCTGAGCAGTTC. Translated: CASSLSAGGYAEQF. The full CDR3 protein is CASSLSAGGYAEQFF.

This clone was seen a few times. Gene and germline names: mouse. CDR3 DNA, as far as it was read: TGCACCTGCAGTGCAGGGGACAGGGGAGAACAGTAC. Its protein product is CTCSAGDRGEQY. The full CDR3 sequence reads CTCSAGDRGEQYF. The rearrangement joins TRBV1 to TRBJ2-7; 10 bases match TRBD1. The read halts 1 residue ahead of the CDR3 end, with the missing end drawn from the germline J gene. CDR1 is NSQYPW, CDR2 LRSPGD, per germline (reference sequence). CDR3 size: 13 residues. V dropped 1 base and J dropped 7; count of bases not matched to a gene: 1.

Points on this clone: Here the gene names and germline are mouse. The sequence runs out 1 residue before the end of the CDR3; the remainder is reconstructed from the germline J gene. J is TRBJ1-4 and V is TRBV19; 7 bases agree with TRBD1. This CDR3 spans 15 amino acids. V shed 4 bases and J 0 bases; nucleotides not matched to a gene: 3. In germline, CDR1 is FNHDT, CDR2 SITEND (reference sequence). Here the CDR3 reads CASSYRGLSNERLFF. The part of the CDR3 DNA that was read is TGTGCCAGCAGTTACAGGGGCCTTTCCAACGAAAGATTATTT.

Points on this clone: Germline and genes: mouse. The read halts 1 residue ahead of the CDR3 end, with the missing end drawn from the germline J gene. The rearrangement uses TRBV5 and TRBJ2-5, with 9 bases identical to TRBD1. CDR1 is LGHNA, CDR2 YNLKQL, per germline (reference sequence). The CDR3 spans 14 residues. With 4 bases clipped from V and 4 bases from J, the junction kept 3 bases outside the gene matches. CDR3 protein: CASSPGTGKDTQYF. The CDR3 bases that were read are TGTGCCAGCAGCCCCGGGACAGGGAAAGACACCCAGTAC.

Comment on this clone: Mouse names are used for the genes. The read terminates 1 residue before the CDR3 end, so the remaining end is supplied by the germline J gene. V and J are TRBV13-2 and TRBJ1-2; D might be TRBD1 (5 bases). Trimming removed 2 bases from V and 2 bases from J, with 7 bases in between. The CDR3 is 13 amino acids. Germline V gene lookup returns CDR1 NNHNN and CDR2 SYGAGS (reference sequence). Partial CDR3 DNA: TGTGCCAGCGGTGAGGCAGGGAACTCCGACTACACC. Its protein product is CASGEAGNSDYT. The CDR3 in full is CASGEAGNSDYTF.

Turning to this clone: Each gene name is a mouse one. The missing CDR3 end, 1 residue past where the read stops, is filled in from the germline J gene. V gene TRBV2 combines with J gene TRBJ2-3; 8 nucleotides align to TRBD2. Germline V gene sequence: CDR1 LGHNA, CDR2 YSYQKL. This CDR3 region has 16 residues. Losses at the gene ends were 0 bases for V and 0 bases for J; bases not matched to a gene: 2. The part of the CDR3 DNA that was read is TGTGCCAGCAGCCAAGACGGGGGGGCTAGTGCAGAAACGCTGTAT. It translates to CASSQDGGASAETLY. The whole CDR3 reads CASSQDGGASAETLYF.

This clone occurred a few times. Gene names refer to mouse genes. The CDR3 here is CASSMWGSSYEQYF. The covered CDR3 bases are TGTGCCAGCAGTATGTGGGGGAGCTCCTATGAACAGTAC. This chain joins TRBV19 and TRBJ2-7; the D gene is possibly TRBD2 (6 bases). The read ends 1 residue before the CDR3 terminus; that terminus is restored from the germline J gene. Germline lookup yields CDR1 FNHDT and CDR2 SITEND (reference sequence). The V end was cut by 2 bases, the J end by 0 bases, with 9 bases between. CDR3 length equals 14 residues.

A word on this clone: Genes and germline are mouse. The read comes to an end 1 residue before the CDR3 does, leaving the germline J gene to fill in the end. This chain links TRBV2 with TRBJ2-7, with 12 bases lining up with TRBD1. Germline loops: CDR1 LGHNA, CDR2 YSYQKL. The CDR3 totals 15 residues. V shed 0 bases, J shed 6 bases, and the junction held 3 bases outside the gene matches. Partial CDR3 DNA: TGTGCCAGCAGCCAAGATTGGGACAGGGGGCTTGAACAGTAC. This gives the protein CASSQDWDRGLEQY. The CDR3, in full, reads CASSQDWDRGLEQYF.

Concerning this clone: Mouse names are used for the genes. The read terminates 1 residue ahead of where the CDR3 ends, so the germline J gene completes it. The rearrangement uses TRBV17 and TRBJ1-4; possible D gene TRBD1, 6 bases. Germline CDR1 MNHDT, CDR2 YYDKIL. V lost 4 bases and J 5 bases, leaving 8 bases between the germline ends. This CDR3 has 13 residues. The part of the CDR3 DNA that was read is TGTGCTAGCAGTACGGGACAAAACGAAAGATTATTT. Protein: CASSTGQNERLF. The whole CDR3 sequence is CASSTGQNERLFF.

For this clone: Mouse gene names and germline throughout. The CDR3 end falls 1 residue outside the read, so it is completed with the germline J gene. This chain connects TRBV13-2 to TRBJ2-1, with 10 bases lining up with TRBD2. The germline V gene has CDR1 NNHNN and CDR2 SYGAGS (reference sequence). There are 13 residues in the CDR3. Unmatched junction bases numbered 2, after V lost 5 bases and J lost 6 bases. The sequenced CDR3 bases are TGTGCCAGCGGGGGGGACTGGGGTGCTGAGCAGTTC. Translation gives CASGGDWGAEQF. The complete CDR3 reads CASGGDWGAEQFF.

As for this clone: Mouse names are used for the genes. The read terminates 1 residue ahead of where the CDR3 ends, so the germline J gene completes it. The V gene is TRBV2, the J gene TRBJ2-7, with 8 nucleotides matching TRBD2. There are 15 residues in the CDR3. The J segment lost 2 bases and the V segment lost 1 base, leaving 4 bases of the junction unmatched. In germline, CDR1 is LGHNA, CDR2 YSYQKL. The CDR3 protein is CASSQVGGRPYEQYF. The sequenced CDR3 bases are TGTGCCAGCAGCCAAGTGGGGGGGAGGCCCTATGAACAGTAC.

On this clone: The gene symbols are mouse symbols. Read coverage stops 1 residue before the CDR3 terminus; the germline J gene supplies the remainder. The chain uses TRBV16 and TRBJ2-5, with 7 bases aligning to TRBD2. Germline assignment: CDR1 SGHSA and CDR2 FRNQAP. This CDR3 is 15 amino acids long. Losses at the gene ends were 0 bases for V and 3 bases for J; bases not matched to a gene: 3. CDR3 protein: CASSLDSTGQDTQYF. Incomplete CDR3 DNA: TGTGCAAGCAGCTTAGATTCGACTGGGCAAGACACCCAGTAC.

Details on this clone: Gene and germline names: mouse. The read falls 1 residue short of the CDR3 end, and the missing part is taken from the germline J gene. Distinct nucleotide sequences in the sample also encode this CDR3. The gene calls are TRBV29 and TRBJ1-1; no definite D call. The germline V gene encodes CDR1 MSHET and CDR2 SYDVDS. This CDR3 region has 10 residues. V was pared by 3 bases and J by 8 bases, with 4 bases between. Partial CDR3 DNA: TGTGCTAGCAGTTTGGGGGAAGTCTTC. Protein: CASSLGEVF. Given in full, the CDR3 is CASSLGEVFF.

About this clone: Genes and germline are mouse. The read finishes 1 residue shy of the CDR3 end, and the germline J gene is used to complete it. The chain couples TRBV1 to TRBJ2-4; no reliable D call. Trimming removed 1 base at V and 3 bases at J, with 8 bases between. Germline CDR1 is NSQYPW and CDR2 is LRSPGD (reference sequence). This CDR3 is 14 amino acids long. The CDR3 bases that were read are TGCACCTGCAGTGCAGCCGGGAGACAAAACACCTTGTAC. Its translation is CTCSAAGRQNTLY. From start to end, the CDR3 is CTCSAAGRQNTLYF.

The count of this clone is one. Gene and germline names: mouse. The observed sequence ends 1 residue before the CDR3 terminus, with the missing tail filled in from the germline J gene. V usage is TRBV20 and J usage is TRBJ2-5; TRBD2 matches 11 bases. V shed 0 bases, J shed 7 bases, and the junction held 3 bases outside the gene matches. Germline CDR1 is GFQATS and CDR2 is STVNSAI. The CDR3 is 14 residues long. The CDR3 DNA, read in part, is TGTGGTGCTAGGGAGTGGACTGGGGGGAACACCCAGTAC. It specifies CGAREWTGGNTQY. The entire CDR3 protein is CGAREWTGGNTQYF.

Only a few counts were recorded for this clone. Genes here carry mouse names. Here the CDR3 reads CASSPPDWGASYEQYF. The part of the CDR3 DNA that was read is TGTGCCAGCAGCCCCCCGGACTGGGGGGCGTCCTATGAACAGTAC. The rearrangement joins TRBV5 to TRBJ2-7; the match to TRBD2 covers 11 bases. The DNA ends 1 residue before the CDR3 does, and the rest of the CDR3 is filled in from the germline J gene. Germline values: CDR1 LGHNA, CDR2 YNLKQL (reference sequence). Unmatched junction bases numbered 6, after V lost 4 bases and J lost 1 base. The CDR3 is 16 residues long.

This clone was counted a few times. Gene and germline names: mouse. The chain's CDR3 is CASSDRGTETLYF. The sequenced CDR3 bases are TGTGCCAGCAGTGATCGGGGGACAGAAACGCTGTAT. This chain uses TRBV13-3 with TRBJ2-3, with D perhaps TRBD1 or TRBD2 (5 bases each). The observed sequence ends 1 residue before the CDR3 terminus, with the missing tail filled in from the germline J gene. The V gene lost 1 base and the J gene lost 4 bases, with 7 bases spanning the gap. Per germline, CDR1 NNHDY and CDR2 SYVADS. This CDR3 is built from 13 residues.

This clone was recorded once. Genes and germline are mouse. The read ends 1 residue before the CDR3 terminus; that terminus is restored from the germline J gene. The genes are TRBV3 and TRBJ1-1; 7 nucleotides align to TRBD1. Germline CDR1 SNHLY, CDR2 FYNGKV (reference sequence). Trimming cost V 5 bases and J 8 bases; bases outside gene matches: 2. The length of the CDR3 is 11 residues. CDR3 bases read: TGTGCCAGCAGCCCGGACAGGGAAGTCTTC. Its translation is CASSPDREVF. The entire CDR3 protein reads CASSPDREVFF.

Points on this clone: Gene names are the mouse ones. The missing CDR3 end, 1 residue past where the read stops, is filled in from the germline J gene. The gene calls are TRBV2 and TRBJ2-7; D is undetermined. Germline values: CDR1 LGHNA, CDR2 YSYQKL. The ends were cut back, 0 bases at V and 0 bases at J, with 6 bases in the middle. This CDR3 contains 14 residues. The CDR3 DNA, read in part, is TGTGCCAGCAGCCAAGATCGCCCCTCCTATGAACAGTAC. Its protein is CASSQDRPSYEQY. The full CDR3 is CASSQDRPSYEQYF.

This clone has only a few counts. Genes and germline are mouse. The read halts 1 residue ahead of the CDR3 end, with the missing end drawn from the germline J gene. The chain employs TRBV14 and TRBJ2-7; weak D call: TRBD1 (5 bases). CDR1 and CDR2 (germline): SGHDT, FRDEAV. There are 12 residues in the CDR3. V was cut by 1 base and J by 4 bases, with 6 bases left in between. The CDR3 bases that were read are TGTGCCAGCAGTTTCGACAGATATGAACAGTAC. As protein: CASSFDRYEQY. The full CDR3 reads CASSFDRYEQYF.

In the case of this clone: Gene names denote mouse genes. Coverage ceases 1 residue before the CDR3 finishes, and the germline J gene fills in the end. V gene TRBV5 combines with J gene TRBJ2-7, with 10 bases matching TRBD1. CDR3 length: 13 residues. Trimming cost V 4 bases and J 7 bases; bases outside gene matches: 4. Germline assignment: CDR1 LGHNA and CDR2 YNLKQL (reference sequence). CDR3 DNA (partial): TGTGCCAGCAGCCGACAGGGGGCGCCGGAACAGTAC. This sequence encodes CASSRQGAPEQY. The entire CDR3 is CASSRQGAPEQYF.

This clone has just one count. Mouse germline and gene names are used. The read falls 1 residue short of the CDR3 end, and the missing part is taken from the germline J gene. In the same sample, other DNA sequences code for this CDR3. The chain recombines TRBV5 with TRBJ1-1; 8 positions agree with TRBD1. This CDR3 region has 14 residues. The V segment lost 3 bases and the J segment 0 bases; nucleotides outside the gene matches: 0. Germline lookup yields CDR1 LGHNA and CDR2 YNLKQL (reference sequence). The chain's CDR3 is CASSQGQANTEVFF. Partial CDR3 DNA: TGTGCCAGCAGCCAGGGACAGGCAAACACAGAAGTCTTC.

For this clone: The genes are named according to mouse. The sequenced fragment ends 1 residue before the CDR3 boundary, so the rest is inferred from the germline J gene. V gene TRBV13-1 combines with J gene TRBJ1-1; D perhaps matches TRBD1 (6 bases). V dropped 3 bases and J dropped 1 base, with 10 bases sitting between them. The germline V gene has CDR1 NSHNY and CDR2 SYGAGN. CDR3 length equals 14 residues. The CDR3 bases that were read are TGTGCCAGCAGTGCCGGGACAAAAAACACAGAAGTCTTC. Its protein is CASSAGTKNTEVF. The CDR3 in full is CASSAGTKNTEVFF.

With regard to this clone: Germline and genes: mouse. The CDR3 end is not reached by the read, which stops 1 residue before it; the germline J gene fills it in. This chain joins TRBV19 and TRBJ1-4; TRBD1 agrees at 11 bases. Germline CDR1 is FNHDT and CDR2 is SITEND (reference sequence). The CDR3 runs 15 residues. The V gene end was trimmed by 0 bases and the J gene end by 7 bases; junction bases not matched to a gene: 2. The DNA read from the CDR3 is TGTGCCAGCAGTATAGGGGACAGGGGGGCCGAAAGATTATTT. Protein: CASSIGDRGAERLF. The full CDR3 is CASSIGDRGAERLFF.

Comment on this clone: Mouse gene names apply. The read is 1 residue too short to cover the CDR3 end, so that end is filled in from the germline J gene. V gene TRBV13-2 combines with J gene TRBJ2-1, with TRBD2 matching over 8 bases. The CDR3 contains 15 residues. The V gene's germline CDR1 is NNHNN and CDR2 SYGAGS (reference sequence). The trim removed 0 bases at V and 6 bases at J, leaving 5 bases unmatched. Here the CDR3 reads CASGDATGGLAEQFF. The sequenced part of the CDR3 DNA is TGTGCCAGCGGTGATGCTACTGGGGGTCTTGCTGAGCAGTTC.

As for this clone: Mouse gene names apply. The read is 1 residue too short to cover the CDR3 end, so that end is filled in from the germline J gene. The genes are TRBV2 and TRBJ2-5; the match to TRBD2 covers 8 bases. This CDR3 spans 14 amino acids. The V gene's germline CDR1 is LGHNA and CDR2 YSYQKL. V gave up 2 bases and J gave up 4 bases; unmatched junction bases: 2. Partial CDR3 DNA: TGTGCCAGCAGCCAAATGGGGGGGGAAGACACCCAGTAC. The encoded protein is CASSQMGGEDTQY. The full-length CDR3 reads as CASSQMGGEDTQYF. The complete variable domain, with remaining parts taken from reference TRBV2 and TRBJ2-5, reads DPKIIQKPKYLVAVTGSEKILICEQYLGHNAMYWYRQSAKKPLEFMFSYSYQKLMDNQTASSRFQPQSSKKNHLDLQITALKPDDSATYFCASSQMGGEDTQYFGPGTRLLVL.

This clone showed up just a few times. Gene names follow the mouse nomenclature. The read terminates 1 residue before the CDR3 end, so the remaining end is supplied by the germline J gene. V gene TRBV4 combines with J gene TRBJ1-4; 8 bases align to TRBD1. CDR1 LGHDT and CDR2 YNNKQL come from the germline V gene (reference sequence). CDR3 length: 12 amino acids. J was trimmed by 12 bases and V by 3 bases; bases with no gene match: 3. The CDR3 sequence: CASSYGQGGLFF. The DNA read from the CDR3 is TGTGCCAGCAGCTACGGACAGGGTGGATTATTT.

Concerning this clone: Each gene name is a mouse one. The CDR3 reads CASSDADNQNTLYF. CDR3 DNA, as far as it was read: TGTGCCAGCAGTGATGCTGACAATCAAAACACCTTGTAC. This chain connects TRBV13-1 to TRBJ2-4; D uncertain. With the read ending 1 residue before the CDR3 end, the germline J gene is used to fill in that end. The ends were cut back, 0 bases at V and 2 bases at J, with 7 bases in the middle. The CDR3 is 14 amino acids. The germline gives CDR1 NSHNY, CDR2 SYGAGN.

As concerns this clone: These gene names are mouse names. The CDR3 end lies 1 residue beyond the end of the read and is filled in from the germline J gene. The chain combines TRBV13-1 with TRBJ2-7, with D uncertain. The CDR3 is 11 residues long. Trimming removed 5 bases at V and 3 bases at J, with 6 bases between. In germline, CDR1 is NSHNY, CDR2 SYGAGN. CDR3 amino acids: CASSPHYEQYF. CDR3 bases read: TGTGCCAGCAGCCCCCACTATGAACAGTAC.

This clone was detected only a few times. Mouse names are used for the genes. The observed sequence ends 1 residue before the CDR3 terminus, with the missing tail filled in from the germline J gene. This chain connects TRBV4 to TRBJ2-7; 12 bases are shared with TRBD2. CDR3 size: 15 residues. Germline V gene lookup returns CDR1 LGHDT and CDR2 YNNKQL (reference sequence). Trimming removed 4 bases from V and 3 bases from J; junction bases left unmatched: 4. The CDR3 spells CASSFRDWGVYEQYF. The CDR3 DNA, read in part, is TGTGCCAGCAGCTTCCGGGACTGGGGGGTCTATGAACAGTAC.